Listed below are T cell receptor beta chains from one sample, sequenced in a study of CD4 T cells in relation to SARS-CoV-2 and coronaviruses. TCRdb's copy holds only in-frame clones and misses some; the assay was immunoSEQ multiplex PCR. The sample shows approximately 20,000 clones, nearly 75% of them seen only once. These receptors have no identified antigens. Sequenced input: CD4+ T cells from PBMCs, cultured in vitro. These receptors all come from a human donor in good health. Each CDR3 is given with its conserved first and last residue. Fields, in order: J gene, CDR3 length, V gene, clone size, D gene, CDR3 DNA, CDR3 protein. A D gene is named only where the DNA matches it firmly. Rows may omit the clone size; those that give it use once, few, many or a size class.

>TRBJ2-2|14|TRBV3-1/TRBV3-2|.|.
TGTGCCAGCAGCCTTCTAGGGGTCACCGGGGAGCTGTTTTTT
CASSLLGVTGELFF
>TRBJ2-7|16|TRBV10-3|.|.
TGTGCCATCAGTGAGTCGGCAGGGGCAGGGAGCTACGAGCAGTACTTC
CAISESAGAGSYEQYF
>TRBJ2-7|15|TRBV19|.|.
TGTGCCAGTAACGCCGGGACCCCAAGCTCCTACGAGCAGTACTTC
CASNAGTPSSYEQYF
>TRBJ2-1|17|TRBV11-2|.|TRBD2
TGTGCCAGCAGCTTACTCCGGAGGGCGGGAGGGCCGAATGAGCAGTTCTTC
CASSLLRRAGGPNEQFF
>TRBJ1-2|15|TRBV3-1/TRBV3-2|once|.
TGTGCCAGCAGCCAAGGAGAGACACCGAAGGGTGGCTACACCTTC
CASSQGETPKGGYTF
>TRBJ1-2|14|TRBV5-5|few|.
TGTGCCAGCAGCTTGGTGACGCTAGCATCCGGCTACACCTTC
CASSLVTLASGYTF
>TRBJ1-1|15|TRBV14|once|.
TGTGCCAGCAGCCAAGATAGTGGGGTAAACACTGAAGCTTTCTTT
CASSQDSGVNTEAFF
>TRBJ2-2|15|TRBV6-4|.|.
TGTGCCAGCAGTAATGGGGGGCCGTCCACCGGGGAGCTGTTTTTT
CASSNGGPSTGELFF
>TRBJ2-7|15|TRBV10-3|few|TRBD1
TGTGCCACCGCTGGACAGGGGGCTCCCAAGTACGAGCAGTACTTC
CATAGQGAPKYEQYF
>TRBJ2-5|13|TRBV29-1|.|.
TGCAGCGAGCAGGGTCTGGGCCAAGAGACCCAGTACTTC
CSEQGLGQETQYF
>TRBJ1-6|15|TRBV19|few|.
TGTGCCAGTAGTATACACGGGGGGCGAAATTCACCCCTCCACTTT
CASSIHGGRNSPLHF
>TRBJ2-2|13|TRBV12-3/TRBV12-4|.|.
TGTGCCAGCAGTACAATGAGTGGCGGGGAGCTGTTTTTT
CASSTMSGGELFF
>TRBJ1-5|13|TRBV7-3|.|.
TGTGCCAGCAGCTTAACCAGGGGTCAGCCCCAGCATTTT
CASSLTRGQPQHF
>TRBJ2-7|20|TRBV5-1|.|TRBD1
TGCGCCAGCAGCTTGGACCCCGCGACAGGGGCTTTACGACGATCCTACGAGCAGTACTTC
CASSLDPATGALRRSYEQYF
>TRBJ2-1|15|TRBV13|once|TRBD2
TGTGCCAGCAGCCTTAGCGGGAGCTCCTACAATGAGCAGTTCTTC
CASSLSGSSYNEQFF
>TRBJ1-6|15|TRBV5-6|.|TRBD1
TGTGCCAGCCGGGGGGACAGGGGGCGCCGTTCACCCCTCCACTTT
CASRGDRGRRSPLHF
>TRBJ2-1|14|TRBV5-1|.|TRBD2
TGCGCCAGCAGCTTGGCCGGACTAGTCGACGAGCAGTTCTTC
CASSLAGLVDEQFF
>TRBJ1-5|16|TRBV7-9|.|TRBD1
TGTGCCAGCAGCTTAGAACAGGGGCCCCCCAATCAGCCCCAGCATTTT
CASSLEQGPPNQPQHF
>TRBJ2-7|15|TRBV14|.|TRBD2
TGTGCCAGCAGCCAAACTAGCGGGAGTTTCAACGAGCAGTACTTC
CASSQTSGSFNEQYF
>TRBJ2-7|14|TRBV10-1|.|.
TGCGCCAGCAGTTCTGGTTCTAGTTCATACGAGCAGTACTTC
CASSSGSSSYEQYF
>TRBJ1-2|14|TRBV3-1/TRBV3-2|.|.
TGTGCCAGCAGCCAAGAGGCGTCGATCGGCGGCTACACCTTC
CASSQEASIGGYTF
>TRBJ2-1|14|TRBV2|.|TRBD2
TGTGCCAGCATACCGGGACTAGGGTCCGATGAGCAGTTCTTC
CASIPGLGSDEQFF
>TRBJ1-2|12|TRBV30|few|TRBD1
TGTGCCCAATCACAGGGGGCGGTTGGCTACACCTTC
CAQSQGAVGYTF
>TRBJ2-1|11|TRBV6-6|.|.
TGTGCCAGCACTCGATACAATGAGCAGTTCTTC
CASTRYNEQFF
>TRBJ2-5|14|TRBV18|few|.
TGTGCCAGCTCCCGGGTTGGGAGCGGGGAGACCCAGTACTTC
CASSRVGSGETQYF
>TRBJ2-7|12|TRBV15|.|.
TGTGCCACCAGCAGGCCCTCCTACGAGCAGTACTTC
CATSRPSYEQYF
>TRBJ1-3|15|TRBV3-1/TRBV3-2|.|.
TGTGCCAGCAGCCATATCGCATACTCTGGAAACACCATATATTTT
CASSHIAYSGNTIYF
>TRBJ1-2|12|TRBV30|.|TRBD1
TGTGCCTGGGCAGGGGGTGGCTATGGCTACACCTTC
CAWAGGGYGYTF
>TRBJ1-3|14|TRBV19|once|.
TGTGCCAGTAGTCTGAGGACGGCTGGAAACACCATATATTTT
CASSLRTAGNTIYF
>TRBJ2-7|13|TRBV27|.|.
TGTGCCAGCAGTTTTACGTGGCGGGACGAGCAGTACTTC
CASSFTWRDEQYF
>TRBJ1-3|16|TRBV6-1|.|.
TGTGCCAGCAGTGAAGCTCACAGGAGCTCTGGAAACACCATATATTTT
CASSEAHRSSGNTIYF
>TRBJ2-5|17|TRBV5-1|few|.
TGCGCCAGCAGCTTGGCCGGCAGTAGCGGAGCCCAAGAGACCCAGTACTTC
CASSLAGSSGAQETQYF
>TRBJ2-2|13|TRBV12-3/TRBV12-4|.|.
TGTGCCAGCAGCCGATCCATCACCGGGGAGCTGTTTTTT
CASSRSITGELFF
>TRBJ1-2|13|TRBV19|few|.
TGTGCCAGCCTCCAGGGCGTAAACTATGGCTACACCTTC
CASLQGVNYGYTF
>TRBJ1-4|14|TRBV7-9|few|.
TGTGCCAGCAGCTTAATATTGGGGGATGAAAAACTGTTTTTT
CASSLILGDEKLFF
>TRBJ2-7|13|TRBV7-9|few|.
TGTGCCAGCAGCTTAGAAGGGTACGGCGAGCAGTACTTC
CASSLEGYGEQYF
>TRBJ2-1|16|TRBV24-1|.|TRBD2
TGTGCCACCAGTGAACCCGGGAGGGGTTCCTACAATGAGCAGTTCTTC
CATSEPGRGSYNEQFF
>TRBJ2-7|14|TRBV28|.|TRBD2
TGTGCCAGCACAAGCGGGAGTACGGCCTACGAGCAGTACTTC
CASTSGSTAYEQYF
>TRBJ2-7|16|TRBV11-2|.|.
TGTGCCAGCAGCTTAGTATGGGCAGGGGCCGCCTACGAGCAGTACTTC
CASSLVWAGAAYEQYF
>TRBJ2-5|13|TRBV11-2|.|.
TGTGCCAGCAGCCCAACCTCGTCTTGGGCCCAGTACTTC
CASSPTSSWAQYF
>TRBJ1-6|15|TRBV18|large|.
TGTGCCAGCTCACCGTCTTCGGGGGGATATTCACCCCTCCACTTT
CASSPSSGGYSPLHF
>TRBJ2-1|18|TRBV25-1|few|TRBD2
TGTGCCAGCAGTGATATAGGACTAGCGGGAGTAAATTACAATGAGCAGTTCTTC
CASSDIGLAGVNYNEQFF
>TRBJ1-5|15|TRBV27|.|.
TGTGCCAGCAGTTTATCGTCCTCTAGCAATCAGCCCCAGCATTTT
CASSLSSSSNQPQHF
>TRBJ2-5|14|TRBV7-3|.|TRBD1
TGTGCCAGCAGGGAAAACAGGGACAGCGAGACCCAGTACTTC
CASRENRDSETQYF
>TRBJ2-7|14|TRBV7-3|.|TRBD2
TGTGCCAGCAGCTCTGGACTAGCGGGAGACGAGCAGTACTTC
CASSSGLAGDEQYF
>TRBJ1-2|14|TRBV30|.|TRBD1
TGTGCCTGGAGAGGACAGGGGGATAACTATGGCTACACCTTC
CAWRGQGDNYGYTF
>TRBJ1-1|12|TRBV19|once|.
TGTGCCAGTAGTGGGCAGGGCACTGAAGCTTTCTTT
CASSGQGTEAFF
>TRBJ2-5|17|TRBV3-1/TRBV3-2|.|.
TGTGCCAGCACCCCGGGAAGGCGATCAACCTTTCAAGAGACCCAGTACTTC
CASTPGRRSTFQETQYF
>TRBJ1-5|15|TRBV6-5|.|TRBD1
TGTGCCAGCAGGATGACAGGGGGCGGCAATCAGCCCCAGCATTTT
CASRMTGGGNQPQHF
>TRBJ1-2|15|TRBV6-1|once|TRBD1
TGTGCCAGCAGTGAAGCGCTGGACAGGGTAGGCGGCTACACCTTC
CASSEALDRVGGYTF
>TRBJ1-2|12|TRBV5-1|.|TRBD1
TGCGCCAGCAGCTCAGGGGGCTATGGCTACACCTTC
CASSSGGYGYTF
>TRBJ1-3|13|TRBV6-5|.|.
TGTGCCAGCGAGCCCGTATCTGGAAACACCATATATTTT
CASEPVSGNTIYF
>TRBJ2-3|15|TRBV2|.|TRBD1
TGTGCCAGCAGTGGTGTGGGACAGTCCTCAGATACGCAGTATTTT
CASSGVGQSSDTQYF